Below, one T cell receptor (beta chain) is given with its context. This record belongs to a study of blood T cell repertoires in COVID-19. Assay: immunoSEQ multiplex PCR; the TCRdb copy retains only in-frame clones and omits some. This repertoire shows more than 75,000 clones, 89% found once; its top ten account for roughly 2.5%. Looked up from germline, CDR1 is SEHNR and CDR2 is FQNEAQ (reference sequence). With V trimmed by 5 bases and J by 4 bases, 5 bases remained unmatched. The CDR3 is made up of 15 amino acids. Specimen: peripheral blood. The receptor was isolated from a man in his fifties with COVID-19, enrolled during active disease. The V gene is TRBV7-9, the J gene TRBJ1-6, with 7 bases lining up with TRBD1. CDR3 bases: TGTGCCAGCAGCGTGGGACAGACGTATAATTCACCCCTCCACTTT. Translated, it gives CASSVGQTYNSPLHF.